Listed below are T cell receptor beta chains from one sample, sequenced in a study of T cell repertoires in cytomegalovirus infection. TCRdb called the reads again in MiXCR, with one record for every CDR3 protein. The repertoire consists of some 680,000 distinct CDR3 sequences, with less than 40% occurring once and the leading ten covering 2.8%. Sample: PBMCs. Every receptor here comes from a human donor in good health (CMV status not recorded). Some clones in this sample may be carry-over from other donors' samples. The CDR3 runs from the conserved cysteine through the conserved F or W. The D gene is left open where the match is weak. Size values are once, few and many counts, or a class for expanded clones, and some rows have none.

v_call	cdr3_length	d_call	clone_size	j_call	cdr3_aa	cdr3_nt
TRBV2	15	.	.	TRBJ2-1	CASSEEGASYNEQFF	TGTGCCAGCAGTGAGGAGGGGGCATCCTACAATGAGCAGTTCTTC
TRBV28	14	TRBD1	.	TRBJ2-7	CASSLTGWTYEQYF	TGTGCCAGCAGTTTGACAGGGTGGACCTACGAGCAGTACTTC
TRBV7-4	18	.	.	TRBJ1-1	CASSLARGRVLSDTEAFF	TGTGCCAGCAGCTTAGCGCGCGGCAGGGTTTTATCCGACACTGAAGCTTTCTTT
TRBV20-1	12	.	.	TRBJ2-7	CRGGRDGYEQYF	TGCAGGGGGGGTCGGGACGGCTACGAGCAGTACTTC
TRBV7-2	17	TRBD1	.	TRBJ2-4	CASSPPTGVDKSNIQYF	TGTGCCAGCAGCCCTCCGACAGGGGTCGACAAGTCAAACATTCAGTACTTC
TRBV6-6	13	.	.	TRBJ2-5	CASSHDRVATQYF	TGTGCCAGCAGCCACGACCGTGTGGCGACCCAGTACTTC
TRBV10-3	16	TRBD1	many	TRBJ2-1	CAISESRDRGLNEQFF	TGTGCCATCAGTGAGTCGAGAGACAGGGGGCTTAATGAGCAGTTCTTC
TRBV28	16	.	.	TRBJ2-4	CASTLGGGGAKNIQYF	TGTGCCAGCACTCTAGGGGGGGGGGGGGCCAAAAACATTCAGTACTTC
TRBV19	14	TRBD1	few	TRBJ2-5	CASRQGSLRETQYF	TGTGCCAGTAGACAGGGGTCTCTACGAGAGACCCAGTACTTC
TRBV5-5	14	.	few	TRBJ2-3	CASSGRDRPAGQYF	TGTGCCAGCAGCGGGAGAGACAGGCCGGCGGGGCAGTATTTT
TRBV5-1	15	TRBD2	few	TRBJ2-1	CASSLAGREYSEQFF	TGCGCCAGCAGCTTGGCGGGGAGGGAATACAGTGAGCAGTTCTTC
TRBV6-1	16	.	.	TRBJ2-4	CASNREGGLAKNIQYF	TGTGCCAGTAACCGGGAAGGGGGGCTAGCCAAAAACATTCAGTACTTC
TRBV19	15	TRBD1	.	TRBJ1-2	CASSETGGSSYGYTF	TGTGCCAGTTCCGAGACAGGGGGCTCATCCTATGGCTACACCTTC
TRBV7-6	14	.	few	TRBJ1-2	CASSLDPGDYGYTF	TGTGCCAGCAGCTTAGATCCAGGGGACTATGGCTACACCTTC
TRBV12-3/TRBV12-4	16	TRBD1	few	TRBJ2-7	CASSQTTGGAPYEQYF	TGTGCCAGCAGTCAAACTACAGGGGGCGCCCCCTACGAGCAGTACTTC
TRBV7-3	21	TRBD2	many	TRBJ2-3	CASSLTDWGETSGAGPHTQYF	TGTGCCAGCAGCTTAACGGATTGGGGGGAGACTAGCGGGGCGGGTCCCCATACGCAGTATTTT
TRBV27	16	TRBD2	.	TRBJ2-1	CASSLDRLAGGNEQFF	TGTGCCAGCAGTTTGGATCGGCTAGCGGGGGGGAATGAGCAGTTCTTC
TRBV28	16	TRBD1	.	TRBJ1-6	CASIGTRRQGNSPLHF	TGTGCCAGCATAGGGACTAGAAGACAGGGGAATTCACCCCTCCACTTT
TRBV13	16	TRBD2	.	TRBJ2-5	CASSPRLAGGVETQYF	TGTGCCAGCAGCCCGAGACTAGCAGGAGGGGTAGAGACCCAGTACTTC
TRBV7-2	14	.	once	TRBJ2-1	CASSLISGIREKIF	TGTGCCAGTAGCTTAATCTCAGGGATTCGTGAGAAGATCTTC
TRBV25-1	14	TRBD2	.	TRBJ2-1	CASSTHRGGHEQFF	TGTGCCAGCAGTACCCATCGGGGGGGCCATGAGCAGTTCTTC
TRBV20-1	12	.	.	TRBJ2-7	CSARKRGYEQYF	TGCAGTGCTAGGAAGAGGGGGTACGAGCAGTACTTC
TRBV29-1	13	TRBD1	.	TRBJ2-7	CSVEGDRVADQYF	TGCAGCGTTGAAGGAGACAGGGTCGCCGATCAGTACTTC
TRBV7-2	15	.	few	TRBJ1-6	CASSLEGSGNSPLHF	TGTGCCAGCAGCTTAGAGGGGAGCGGGAATTCACCCCTCCACTTT